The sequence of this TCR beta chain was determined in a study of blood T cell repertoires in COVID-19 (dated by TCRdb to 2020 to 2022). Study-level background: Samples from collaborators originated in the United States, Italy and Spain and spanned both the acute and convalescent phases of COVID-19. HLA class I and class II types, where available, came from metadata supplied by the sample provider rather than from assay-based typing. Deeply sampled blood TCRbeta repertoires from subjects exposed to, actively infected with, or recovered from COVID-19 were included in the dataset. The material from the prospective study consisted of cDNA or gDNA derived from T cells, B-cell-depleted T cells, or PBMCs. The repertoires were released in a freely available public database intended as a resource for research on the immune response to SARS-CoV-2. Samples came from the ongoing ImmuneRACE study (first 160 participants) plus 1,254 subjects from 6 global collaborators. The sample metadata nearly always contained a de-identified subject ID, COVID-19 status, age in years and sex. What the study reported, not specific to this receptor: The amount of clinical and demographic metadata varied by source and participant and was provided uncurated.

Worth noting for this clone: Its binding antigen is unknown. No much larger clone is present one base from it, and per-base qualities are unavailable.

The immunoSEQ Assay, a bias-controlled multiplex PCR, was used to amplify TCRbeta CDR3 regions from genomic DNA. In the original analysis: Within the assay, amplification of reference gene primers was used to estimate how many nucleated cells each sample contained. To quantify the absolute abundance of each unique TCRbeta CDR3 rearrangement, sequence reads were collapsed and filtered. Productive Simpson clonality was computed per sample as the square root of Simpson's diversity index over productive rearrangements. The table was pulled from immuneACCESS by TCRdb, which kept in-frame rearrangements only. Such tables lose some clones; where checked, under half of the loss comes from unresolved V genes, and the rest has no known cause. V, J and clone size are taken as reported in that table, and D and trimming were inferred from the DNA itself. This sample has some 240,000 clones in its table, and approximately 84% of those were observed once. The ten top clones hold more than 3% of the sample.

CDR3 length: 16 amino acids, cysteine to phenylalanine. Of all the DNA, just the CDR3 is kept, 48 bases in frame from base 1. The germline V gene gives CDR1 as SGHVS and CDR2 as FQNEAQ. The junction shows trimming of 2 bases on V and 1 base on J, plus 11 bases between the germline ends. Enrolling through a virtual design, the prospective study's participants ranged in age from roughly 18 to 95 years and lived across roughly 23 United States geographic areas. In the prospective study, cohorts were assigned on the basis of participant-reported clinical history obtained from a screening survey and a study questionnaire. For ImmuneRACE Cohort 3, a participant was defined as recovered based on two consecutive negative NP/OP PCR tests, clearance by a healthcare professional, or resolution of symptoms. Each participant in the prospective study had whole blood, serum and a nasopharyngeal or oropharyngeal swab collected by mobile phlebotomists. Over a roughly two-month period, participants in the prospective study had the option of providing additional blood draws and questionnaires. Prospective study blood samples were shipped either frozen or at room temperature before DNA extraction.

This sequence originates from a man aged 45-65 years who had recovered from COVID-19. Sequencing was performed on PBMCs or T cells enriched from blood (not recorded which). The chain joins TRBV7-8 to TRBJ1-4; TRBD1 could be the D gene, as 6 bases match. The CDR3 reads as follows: CASSLILGQTNEKLFF. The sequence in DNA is TGTGCCAGCAGCTTAATACTGGGACAAACTAATGAAAAACTGTTTTTT.